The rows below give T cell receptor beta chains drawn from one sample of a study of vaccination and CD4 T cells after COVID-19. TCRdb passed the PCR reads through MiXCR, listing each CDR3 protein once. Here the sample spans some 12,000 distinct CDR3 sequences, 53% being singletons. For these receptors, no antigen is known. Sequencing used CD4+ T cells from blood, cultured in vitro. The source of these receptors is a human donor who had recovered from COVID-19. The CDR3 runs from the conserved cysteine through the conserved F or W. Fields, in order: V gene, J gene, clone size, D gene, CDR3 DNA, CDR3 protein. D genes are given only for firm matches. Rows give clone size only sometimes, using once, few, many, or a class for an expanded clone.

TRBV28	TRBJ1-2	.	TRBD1	TGTGCCAGCAGTTTTATGGTTAGGACAGGGCGGAATGGCTACACCTTC	CASSFMVRTGRNGYTF
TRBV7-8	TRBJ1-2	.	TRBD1	TGTGCCAGCAGCTTAGGACAGGGGAACTATGGCTACACCTTC	CASSLGQGNYGYTF
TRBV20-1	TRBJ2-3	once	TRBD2	TGCAGCCCTACAGTCGGACTAGCGGGACGGATAGATACGCAGTATTTT	CSPTVGLAGRIDTQYF
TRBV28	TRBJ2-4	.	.	TGTGCCAGCAGTAAAGCTCTCGGGACACGGGGAAACATTCAGTACTTC	CASSKALGTRGNIQYF
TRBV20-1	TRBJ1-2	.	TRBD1	TGCAGTGCTACAGGGGGGAAAGACGGATCATATGGCTACACCTTC	CSATGGKDGSYGYTF
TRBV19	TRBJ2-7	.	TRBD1	TGTGCCAGTAGTATCGCCCAGGGGGCGCGCTACGAGCAGTACTTC	CASSIAQGARYEQYF
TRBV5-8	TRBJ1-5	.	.	TGTGCCAGCAGCCCAACTACGAGGGGCAATCAGCCCCAGCATTTT	CASSPTTRGNQPQHF
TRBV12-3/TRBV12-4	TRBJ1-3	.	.	TGTGCCAGCAGTTTAAACGGCGTTAACTCTGGAAACACCATATATTTT	CASSLNGVNSGNTIYF
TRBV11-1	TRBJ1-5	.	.	TGTGCCAGCAGCTCAACAGGGAACTCAACAAATCAGCCCCAGCATTTT	CASSSTGNSTNQPQHF
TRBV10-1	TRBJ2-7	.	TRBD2	TGCGCCAGCAGCCACGAGCTAGCGGGCGAGCAGTACTTC	CASSHELAGEQYF
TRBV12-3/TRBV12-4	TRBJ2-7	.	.	TGTGCCACTCCATGGCGGCGGGACTCCTACGAGCAGTACTTC	CATPWRRDSYEQYF
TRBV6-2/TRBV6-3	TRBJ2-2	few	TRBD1	TGTGCCAGCAGTAGGACAGGGGAGAACACCGGGGAGCTGTTTTTT	CASSRTGENTGELFF
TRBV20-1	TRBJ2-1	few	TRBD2	TGCAGTGCTAGCAACCCGCTGCGACTAGCGGGAGTCTACAATGAGCAGTTCTTC	CSASNPLRLAGVYNEQFF
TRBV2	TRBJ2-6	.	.	TGTGCCAGCATCAGGCAGGGAGTAGGAGGGGCCAACGTCCTGACTTTC	CASIRQGVGGANVLTF
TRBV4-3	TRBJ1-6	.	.	TGCGCCAGCAGCCAAGGAGGCCGTTCACCCCTCCACTTT	CASSQGGRSPLHF
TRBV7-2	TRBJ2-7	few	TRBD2	TGTGCCAGCAGCTTAGGCCTAGCGGGAGGCTACGAGCAGTACTTC	CASSLGLAGGYEQYF
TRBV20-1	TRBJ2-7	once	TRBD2	TGCAGTGGAGGAGCGGGAGGGCCTGGTGAGCAGTACTTC	CSGGAGGPGEQYF
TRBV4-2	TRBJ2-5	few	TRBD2	TGTGCCAGCAGCCGGGGACTAGCGGTACAAGAGACCCAGTACTTC	CASSRGLAVQETQYF
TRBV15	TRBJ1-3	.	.	TGTGCCACCAGCAGAGATCGGTTGTGGGCAGGGGAGAGGCCTGGAAACACCATATATTTT	CATSRDRLWAGERPGNTIYF
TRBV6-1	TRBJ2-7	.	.	TGTGCCAGCAGTCTAAACCGAAGGGACTACGAGCAGTACTTC	CASSLNRRDYEQYF
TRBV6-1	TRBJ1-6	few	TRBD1	TGTGCCAGCAATCGGGACAGGAGCTCCTATAATTCACCCCTCCACTTT	CASNRDRSSYNSPLHF
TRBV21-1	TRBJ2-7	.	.	TGTGCCAGCAGCAAAGCTCCTCTACTAGCGGGAGTTGTAGAGCAGTACTTC	CASSKAPLLAGVVEQYF
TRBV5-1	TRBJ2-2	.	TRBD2	TGCGCCAGCAGCCGGACTAGCGGAACTATTAACACCGGGGAGCTGTTTTTT	CASSRTSGTINTGELFF
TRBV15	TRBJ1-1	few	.	TGTGCCACCAGCAGAATTAGAGTTGACACTGAAGCTTTCTTT	CATSRIRVDTEAFF
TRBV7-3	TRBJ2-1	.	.	TGTGCCAGCAGCTTAGGGGAACACAATGAGCAGTTCTTC	CASSLGEHNEQFF
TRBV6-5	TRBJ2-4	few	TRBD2	TGTGCCAGCCGTTTAAAAGCGGGAGGAACGAGGATAGCCAAAAACATTCAGTACTTC	CASRLKAGGTRIAKNIQYF
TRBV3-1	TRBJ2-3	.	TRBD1	TGTGCCAGCAGCCTCCGACAGACAGGGCTAACAGATACGCAGTATTTT	CASSLRQTGLTDTQYF
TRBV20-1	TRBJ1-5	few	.	TGCAGTGCTAGAATTAAGGGACACCAGAATCAGCCCCAGCATTTT	CSARIKGHQNQPQHF
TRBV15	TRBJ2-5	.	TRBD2	TGTGCCACTCGTCGTAGCGGGAGGGGCCCAGAGACCCAGTACTTC	CATRRSGRGPETQYF
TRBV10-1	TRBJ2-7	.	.	TGCGCCAGCATTCCTACACAGAGCTCCTACGAGCAGTACTTC	CASIPTQSSYEQYF
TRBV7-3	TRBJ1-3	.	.	TGTGCCAGCTCTACAGGCCGGGGAAACACCATATATTTT	CASSTGRGNTIYF
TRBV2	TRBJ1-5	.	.	TGTGCCAGCAGTGGCGCCAGGGTGGTCAATCAGCCCCAGCATTTT	CASSGARVVNQPQHF
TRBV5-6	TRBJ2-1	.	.	TGTGCCAGCAGCGGTACGGGGGTCAATGAGCAGTTCTTC	CASSGTGVNEQFF
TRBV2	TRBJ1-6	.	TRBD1	TGTGCCAGCAGCCTGGGACAGGGGTTAAATAATTCACCCCTCCACTTT	CASSLGQGLNNSPLHF
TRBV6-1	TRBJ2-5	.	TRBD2	TGTGCCAGCACCCACGGACTAGCGGGAGTGGTACAAGAGACCCAGTACTTC	CASTHGLAGVVQETQYF
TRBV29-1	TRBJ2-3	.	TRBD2	TGCAGCGTTGGCATCTCGGGGGGGGCCACAGATACGCAGTATTTT	CSVGISGGATDTQYF
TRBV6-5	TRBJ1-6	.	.	TGTGCCAGCAGTTACCGGGGAGGGTTTTACTCACCCCTCCACTTT	CASSYRGGFYSPLHF
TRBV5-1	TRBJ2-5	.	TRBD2	TGCGCCAGCAGCTCCGCCCCGGGACTAGCCAAAGAGACCCAGTACTTC	CASSSAPGLAKETQYF
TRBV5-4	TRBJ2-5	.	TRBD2	TGTGCCAGCAGATTAGCGGGAGGGCCGAGTGAGACCCAGTACTTC	CASRLAGGPSETQYF
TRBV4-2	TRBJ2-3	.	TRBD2	TGTGCCAGCAGCCAAGGACTAGCGGGAGGGCCTAGCACAGATACGCAGTATTTT	CASSQGLAGGPSTDTQYF
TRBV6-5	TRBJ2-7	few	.	TGTGCCAGCAGTTACGCTTCTAGCTATGGGCAGTACTTC	CASSYASSYGQYF
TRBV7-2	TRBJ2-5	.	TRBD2	TGTGCCAGCAGCGGTAGCGGGAGAGAGACCCAGTACTTC	CASSGSGRETQYF
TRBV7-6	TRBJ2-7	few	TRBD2	TGTGCCAGCAGCTTAGAAGAAACTAGCGGACCAGACGAGCAGTACTTC	CASSLEETSGPDEQYF
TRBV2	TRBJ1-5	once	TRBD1	TGTGCCAGCAGGACAGGGGGGGACAATCAGCCCCAGCATTTT	CASRTGGDNQPQHF